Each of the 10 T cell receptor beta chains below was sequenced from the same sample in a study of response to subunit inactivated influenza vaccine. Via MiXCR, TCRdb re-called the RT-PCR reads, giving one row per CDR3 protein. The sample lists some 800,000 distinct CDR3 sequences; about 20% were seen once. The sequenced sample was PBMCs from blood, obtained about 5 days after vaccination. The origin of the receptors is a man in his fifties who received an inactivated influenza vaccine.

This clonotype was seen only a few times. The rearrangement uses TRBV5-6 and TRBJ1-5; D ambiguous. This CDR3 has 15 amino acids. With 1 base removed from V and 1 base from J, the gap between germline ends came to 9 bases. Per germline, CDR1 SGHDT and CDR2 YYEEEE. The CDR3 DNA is TGTGCCAGCAGCTTGTCGGGGTCGAGCAATCAGCCCCAGCATTTT. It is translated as CASSLSGSSNQPQHF.

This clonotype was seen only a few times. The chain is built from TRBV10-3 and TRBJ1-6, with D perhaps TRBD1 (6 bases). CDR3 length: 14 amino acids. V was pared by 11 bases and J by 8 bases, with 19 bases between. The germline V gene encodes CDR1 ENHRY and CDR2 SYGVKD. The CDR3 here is CASLGSKGDSPLHF. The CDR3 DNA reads TGTGCCTCTCTGGGATCCAAGGGGGATTCACCCCTCCACTTT.

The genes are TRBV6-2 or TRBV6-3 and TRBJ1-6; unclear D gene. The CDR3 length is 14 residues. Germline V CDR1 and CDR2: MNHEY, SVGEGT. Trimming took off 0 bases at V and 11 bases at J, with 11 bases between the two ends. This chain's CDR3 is CASSYSSQAAPLHF. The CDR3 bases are TGTGCCAGCAGTTACTCGTCGCAGGCGGCACCCCTCCACTTT.

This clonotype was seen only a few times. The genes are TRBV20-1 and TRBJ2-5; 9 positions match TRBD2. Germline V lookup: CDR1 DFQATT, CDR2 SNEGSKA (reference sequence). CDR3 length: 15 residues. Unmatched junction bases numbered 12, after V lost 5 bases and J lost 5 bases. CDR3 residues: CSAGRASGIDETQYF. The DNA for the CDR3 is TGCAGTGCTGGGCGGGCTAGCGGGATCGACGAGACCCAGTACTTC.

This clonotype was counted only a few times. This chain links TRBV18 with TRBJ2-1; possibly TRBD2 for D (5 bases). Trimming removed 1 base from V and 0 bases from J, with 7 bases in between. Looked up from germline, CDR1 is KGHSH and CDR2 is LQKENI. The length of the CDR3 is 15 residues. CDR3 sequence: CASSPRTLSYNEQFF. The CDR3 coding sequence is TGTGCCAGCTCACCACGGACTCTCTCCTACAATGAGCAGTTCTTC.

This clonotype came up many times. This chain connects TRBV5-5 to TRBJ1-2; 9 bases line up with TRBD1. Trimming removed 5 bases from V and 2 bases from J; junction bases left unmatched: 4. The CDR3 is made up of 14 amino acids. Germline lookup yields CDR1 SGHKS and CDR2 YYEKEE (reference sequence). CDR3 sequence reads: CASRPTGGNYGYTF. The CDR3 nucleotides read TGTGCCAGCAGGCCGACAGGGGGAAACTATGGCTACACCTTC.

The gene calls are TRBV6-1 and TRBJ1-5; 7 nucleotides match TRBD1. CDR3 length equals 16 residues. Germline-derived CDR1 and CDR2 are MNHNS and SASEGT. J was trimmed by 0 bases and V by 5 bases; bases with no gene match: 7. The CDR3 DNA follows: TGTGCCAGCAGTAGGAAGGGGGCGAGTAGCAATCAGCCCCAGCATTTT. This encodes CASSRKGASSNQPQHF.

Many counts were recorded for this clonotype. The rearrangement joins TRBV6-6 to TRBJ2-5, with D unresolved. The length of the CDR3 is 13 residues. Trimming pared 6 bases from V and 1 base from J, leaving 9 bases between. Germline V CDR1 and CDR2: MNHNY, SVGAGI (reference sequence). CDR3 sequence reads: CASRGRLQETQYF. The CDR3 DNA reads TGTGCCAGCAGGGGAAGGCTCCAAGAGACCCAGTACTTC.

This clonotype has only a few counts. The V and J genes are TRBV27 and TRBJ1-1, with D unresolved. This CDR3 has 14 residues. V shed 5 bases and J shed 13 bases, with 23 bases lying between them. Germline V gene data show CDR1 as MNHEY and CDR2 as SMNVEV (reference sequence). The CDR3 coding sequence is TGTGCCAGCAGTCCCTTGTTAGACGGCCCTCAATTTTTCTTT. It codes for CASSPLLDGPQFFF.

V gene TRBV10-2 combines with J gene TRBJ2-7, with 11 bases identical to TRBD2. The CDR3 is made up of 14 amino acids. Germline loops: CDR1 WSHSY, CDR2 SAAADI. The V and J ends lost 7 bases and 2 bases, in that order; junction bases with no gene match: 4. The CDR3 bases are TGCGCCAGCACTAAGACTAGCGGGACCTACGAGCAGTACTTC. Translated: CASTKTSGTYEQYF.